This T cell receptor (beta chain) stems from a study of T cell responses to AZD1222 COVID-19 vaccine (dated by TCRdb to about 2021). Looking at the study overall: AZD1222 recipients with second doses at about 4 weeks or about 12 weeks were pooled, because spike-specific TCR depth and breadth did not differ between schedules. A total of under 250 trial participants underwent TCR sequencing, of whom under 220 had received two doses of AZD1222 and roughly 26 had received two doses of the MenACWY control vaccine. Trial participants were enrolled by age into subgroups of 18-55, 56-69 and 70-plus years, and 148, 28 and 57 TCR-sequenced participants, respectively, were included in these subgroups.

As regards this clone: No antigen is known for it. The sample holds no much larger clone one base away, and base qualities are not on file.

The CDR3 regions of human TCRbeta chains were analyzed by immunosequencing. Concerning the study's data processing: TCRs in the repertoires were compared against a reference library of SARS-CoV-2-specific TCRs that had been generated with the MIRA antigen-specificity platform. Breadth meant the fraction of unique TCRs that were SARS-CoV-2-associated, whereas depth meant the fraction of total T cells that were SARS-CoV-2-associated. Using the MIRA data, every spike-specific TCR was mapped to the spike region that the TCR reacted to and assigned to either a CD4 or a CD8 class. Log10-transformed breadth and depth values were compared by one-way ANOVA with Sidak's multiple comparisons tests. The source is immuneACCESS, and TCRdb retained only in-frame sequences with V and J called. Part of the clones is not carried over; for the studies checked, unresolved V genes explain less than half of this, and the remainder is unexplained. V and J calls and clone size are those listed in that table; D and trimming were worked out from the DNA. For this sample the table gives roughly 150,000 clones, of which approximately 83% were detected only once. The top ten clonotypes cover around 8% of the sample.

The CDR3 numbers 16 residues from cysteine through phenylalanine. Of the read, only the CDR3 DNA is kept; its 48 bases are in frame from base 1. In the germline V gene, CDR1 corresponds to SGHVS and CDR2 to FQNEAQ. V is reduced by 3 bases and J by 0 bases, leaving a spacing of 13 bases between them. The time point label here, explained by the study, means: baseline before first vaccination. The vaccinee samples were drawn from two UK trials, COV001 and COV002, one of which was a single-blind randomized controlled phase 2/3 trial testing AZD1222 (ChAdOx1 nCoV-19) in healthy adults. For TCRbeta chain sequencing, PBMC samples were collected from trial participants at day 0 and at day 28 after the second dose. What the research found in general, with its limitations: Conclusions about previously exposed vaccinees were limited because only five to seven AZD1222 recipients were SARS-CoV-2 seropositive at baseline. A significant rise in spike-specific TCR breadth and depth was observed after two AZD1222 doses relative to day 0 and relative to MenACWY recipients. Because no day 14 peak-response samples were available, repertoires were characterized only after the peak T cell response. Nearly half of unique spike-specific TCRs reportedly recognized epitopes outside regions mutated in the B.1.351 and B.1.1.7 variants. Participants were mostly white British, with more females than males. The authors suggested clonal diversity may have been underestimated. The vaccine-associated CD4 TCRs covered the entire spike protein, and the dominant responses fell in regions 160-218 and 743-854. In the small 56-69-year group, the increase in depth fell short of significance, most likely because of low power.

The V gene is TRBV7-8 and the J gene is TRBJ2-3; the D region is possibly TRBD1 or TRBD2, each matching across 7 bases. The sequence derives from an adult in good health. Here the sequenced sample was peripheral blood, taken on day 0 of AZD1222 vaccination. DNA sequence: TGTGCCAGCAGCTTCTCAGGGGGAGGGAGCACAGATACGCAGTATTTT. Translated, it reads CASSFSGGGSTDTQYF.